These T cell receptor beta chains were read from a single sample in a study of CXCR3-negative and CXCR3-positive naive CD8 T cells. TCRdb re-analyzed the 5' RACE reads; it lists each CDR3 protein once, without DNA. The sample table includes tens of thousands of distinct CDR3 sequences. Sequenced sample: naive CXCR3- CD8+ T cells from blood. The receptors were gathered from a human donor in good health. Some clones in this sample may be carry-over from other donors' samples. The CDR3 runs from the conserved cysteine through the conserved F or W.

j_gene: TRBJ2-1; v_gene: TRBV7-3; CDR3aa: CASSLIGQGGYNEQFF
j_gene: TRBJ2-3; v_gene: TRBV6-2/TRBV6-3; CDR3aa: CATRDPYTTDTQYF
j_gene: TRBJ2-7; v_gene: TRBV14; CDR3aa: CASSPQLEEQYF
j_gene: TRBJ2-1; v_gene: TRBV28; CDR3aa: CASSLHRTGDHNEQFF
j_gene: TRBJ2-7; v_gene: TRBV28; CDR3aa: CASRFTGFGNSEQYF
j_gene: TRBJ2-1; v_gene: TRBV7-9; CDR3aa: CASSLGHGPPYNEQFF
j_gene: TRBJ2-1; v_gene: TRBV10-1; CDR3aa: CASSDKAVVGPNEQFF
j_gene: TRBJ2-7; v_gene: TRBV7-6; CDR3aa: CASSLGTRLEQYF
j_gene: TRBJ2-7; v_gene: TRBV3-1; CDR3aa: CASSPREDADEQYF
j_gene: TRBJ1-1; v_gene: TRBV29-1; CDR3aa: CSVEEGRGRAEAFF